These 9 T cell receptor beta chains were all obtained from the same sample, sequenced in a study of control samples from healthy donors and cancer patients. The table came from immunoSEQ multiplex PCR; TCRdb's copy has only in-frame clones and leaves some out. The table records some 150,000 clones, about 93% of them present only once. The sequenced material came from blood. Every receptor here comes from a man aged 45-60 years in good health.

This chain uses TRBV7-9 with TRBJ1-5, with TRBD1 identical over 7 bases. Germline CDR1 is SEHNR and CDR2 is FQNEAQ (reference sequence). With V trimmed by 3 bases and J by 4 bases, 9 bases remained unmatched. This CDR3 is built from 16 residues. The CDR3 spells CASSFGADRINQPQHF. The CDR3 DNA sequence: TGTGCCAGCAGCTTTGGGGCGGACAGGATTAATCAGCCCCAGCATTTT.

The rearrangement uses TRBV7-9 and TRBJ2-7; possible D gene TRBD2, 6 bases. This CDR3 has 15 residues. Trimming shortened V by 4 bases and J by 0 bases, and 13 bases separated the two germline ends. Germline assignment: CDR1 SEHNR and CDR2 FQNEAQ (reference sequence). The CDR3 region is CASSSPEGNSYEQYF. The CDR3 nucleotides are TGTGCCAGCAGCTCCCCGGAGGGGAACTCCTACGAGCAGTACTTC.

This chain uses TRBV10-3 with TRBJ1-1; TRBD1 might be the D (5 bases). CDR3 length: 14 residues. Germline assignment: CDR1 ENHRY and CDR2 SYGVKD. The V and J ends lost 4 bases and 6 bases respectively, with 15 bases between them. The CDR3 loop is CAISGPGPSAEAFF. CDR3 nucleotides: TGTGCCATCAGTGGCCCGGGACCGAGCGCTGAAGCTTTCTTT.

The chain recombines TRBV28 with TRBJ2-7; the D gene could be TRBD1 or TRBD2 (6 bases each). The V end lost 7 bases, the J end lost 0 bases, and 13 bases lay between the germline ends. The V gene's germline CDR1 is MDHEN and CDR2 SYDVKM. CDR3 length equals 14 residues. This CDR3 reads CASIGGQISYEQYF. As DNA, the CDR3 is TGTGCCAGCATTGGGGGGCAGATCTCCTACGAGCAGTACTTC. Drawing the rest from reference TRBV28 and TRBJ2-7, the complete variable domain is DVKVTQSSRYLVKRTGEKVFLECVQDMDHENMFWYRQDPGLGLRLIYFSYDVKMKEKGDIPEGYSVSREKKERFSLILESASTNQTSMYLCASIGGQISYEQYFGPGTRLTVT.

This chain uses TRBV12-3 or TRBV12-4 with TRBJ2-5; no reliable D call. Trimming removed 7 bases at V and 2 bases at J, with 5 bases between. This CDR3 is built from 11 residues. CDR3 sequence reads: CASNSQETQYF. The CDR3 region has the DNA TGTGCCAGCAACTCTCAAGAGACCCAGTACTTC.

This chain links TRBV2 with TRBJ1-4, with a weak D call TRBD1 (6 bases). Trimming took 3 bases from V and 9 from J, leaving 14 bases between them. There are 14 residues in the CDR3. Germline V CDR1 and CDR2: SNHLY, FYNNEI. CDR3 sequence reads: CASSDEGGLKKLFF. As DNA, the CDR3 is TGTGCCAGCAGTGACGAAGGGGGGTTAAAAAAACTGTTTTTT.

V is TRBV6-5 and J is TRBJ2-7; 12 bases are shared with TRBD2. The CDR3 spans 15 residues. V lost 7 bases, J lost 3 bases, and 7 bases stayed unmatched. Germline V CDR1 and CDR2: MNHEY, SVGAGI. In nucleotides, the CDR3 is TGTGCCAGCACCATACTAGCGGGAGGTAGCTACGAGCAGTACTTC. It codes for CASTILAGGSYEQYF.

The rearrangement joins TRBV28 to TRBJ2-5; 8 bases line up with TRBD1. The V segment lost 5 bases and the J segment 4 bases; nucleotides outside the gene matches: 6. This CDR3 has 14 amino acids. Germline loops: CDR1 MDHEN, CDR2 SYDVKM. The CDR3 protein is CASSDTGGTETQYF. The CDR3 nucleotides are TGTGCCAGCAGTGATACAGGGGGAACAGAGACCCAGTACTTC.

This chain links TRBV13 with TRBJ2-1; 11 bases align to TRBD2. This CDR3 contains 17 residues. Unmatched junction bases numbered 13, after V lost 5 bases and J lost 7 bases. CDR1 is PRHDT and CDR2 is FYEKMQ in the germline V gene (reference sequence). Written as DNA, the CDR3 is TGTGCCAGCAGCGCCCCGGCTATAGCGGGAGGGCCGAATGAGCAGTTCTTC. It yields the protein CASSAPAIAGGPNEQFF. The entire variable domain, with the rest obtained from reference TRBV13 and TRBJ2-1, is as follows: AAGVIQSPRHLIKEKRETATLKCYPIPRHDTVYWYQQGPGQDPQFLISFYEKMQSDKGSIPDRFSAQQFSDYHSELNMSSLELGDSALYFCASSAPAIAGGPNEQFFGPGTRLTVL.